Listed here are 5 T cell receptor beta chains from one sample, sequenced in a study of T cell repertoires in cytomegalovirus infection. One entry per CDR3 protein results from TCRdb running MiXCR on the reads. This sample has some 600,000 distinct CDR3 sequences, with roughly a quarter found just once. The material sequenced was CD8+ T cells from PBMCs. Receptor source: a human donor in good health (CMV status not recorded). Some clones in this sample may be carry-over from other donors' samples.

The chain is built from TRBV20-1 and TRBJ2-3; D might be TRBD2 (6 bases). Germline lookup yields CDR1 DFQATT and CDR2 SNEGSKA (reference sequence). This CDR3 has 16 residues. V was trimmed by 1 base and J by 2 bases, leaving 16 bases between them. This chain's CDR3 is CSARGDFLSHTDTQYF. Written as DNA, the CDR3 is TGCAGTGCTAGAGGGGACTTCTTATCGCACACAGATACGCAGTATTTT.

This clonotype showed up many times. DNA for the CDR3: TGTGCCAGCAGAAAGACCCGCCAGGGTTTGTTTATAGGAAACACCATATATTTT. Translated, it gives CASRKTRQGLFIGNTIYF. The chain uses TRBV6-5 and TRBJ1-3, with TRBD1 as a possible D gene (5 bases). The CDR3 totals 18 residues. Deletions cut 6 bases from V and 4 bases from J, with 25 bases between. The germline CDR1 and CDR2 sequences are MNHEY and SVGAGI.

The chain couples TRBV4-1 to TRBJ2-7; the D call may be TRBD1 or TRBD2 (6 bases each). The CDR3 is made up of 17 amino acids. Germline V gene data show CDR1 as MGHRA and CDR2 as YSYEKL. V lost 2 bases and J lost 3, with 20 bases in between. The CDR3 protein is CASSQQAFGGAGYEQYF. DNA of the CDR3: TGCGCCAGCAGCCAACAGGCTTTCGGGGGCGCAGGCTACGAGCAGTACTTC.

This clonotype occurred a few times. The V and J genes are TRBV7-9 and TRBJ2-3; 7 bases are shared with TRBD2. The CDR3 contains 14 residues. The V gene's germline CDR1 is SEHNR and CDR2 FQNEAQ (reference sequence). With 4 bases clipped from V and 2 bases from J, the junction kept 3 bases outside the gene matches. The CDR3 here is CASSYRGDTDTQYF. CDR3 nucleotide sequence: TGTGCCAGCAGCTATCGGGGGGACACAGATACGCAGTATTTT.

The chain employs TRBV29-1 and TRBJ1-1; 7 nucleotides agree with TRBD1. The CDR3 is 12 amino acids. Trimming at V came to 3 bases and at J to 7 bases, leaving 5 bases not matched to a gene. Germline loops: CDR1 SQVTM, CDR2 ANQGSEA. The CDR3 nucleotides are TGCAGCGTTGAGAGGGGGCCTAGTGAAGCTTTCTTT. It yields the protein CSVERGPSEAFF.